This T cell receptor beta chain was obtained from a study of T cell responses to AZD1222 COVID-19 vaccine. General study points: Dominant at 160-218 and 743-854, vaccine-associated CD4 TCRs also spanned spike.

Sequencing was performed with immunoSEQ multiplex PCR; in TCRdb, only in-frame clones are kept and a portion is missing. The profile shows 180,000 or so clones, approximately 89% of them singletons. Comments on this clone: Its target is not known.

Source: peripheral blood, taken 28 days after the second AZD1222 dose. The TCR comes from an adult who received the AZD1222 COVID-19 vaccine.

The CDR3: CASSEEGGSYEQYF. In nucleotides, the CDR3 is TGTGCCAGCAGTGAAGAGGGGGGCTCCTACGAGCAGTACTTC. The V gene is TRBV2, the J gene TRBJ2-7; tentatively, D is TRBD1 or TRBD2 (6 bases each). Germline CDR1 reads SNHLY; CDR2 reads FYNNEI. The CDR3 has 14 residues. V was pared by 1 base and J by 0 bases, with 7 bases between.